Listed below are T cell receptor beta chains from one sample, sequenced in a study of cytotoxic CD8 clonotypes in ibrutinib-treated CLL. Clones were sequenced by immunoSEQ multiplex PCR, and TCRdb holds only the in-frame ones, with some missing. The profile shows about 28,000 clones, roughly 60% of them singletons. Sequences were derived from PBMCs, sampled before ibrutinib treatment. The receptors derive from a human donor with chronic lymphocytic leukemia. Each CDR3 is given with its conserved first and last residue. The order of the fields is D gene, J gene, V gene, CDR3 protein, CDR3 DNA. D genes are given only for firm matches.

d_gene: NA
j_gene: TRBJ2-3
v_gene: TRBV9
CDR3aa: CASSAPILASTDTQYF
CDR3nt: TGTGCCAGCAGCGCGCCTATACTGGCTAGCACAGATACGCAGTATTTT

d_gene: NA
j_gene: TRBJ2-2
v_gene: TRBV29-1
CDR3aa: CSVRAQDGELFF
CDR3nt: TGCAGCGTCCGAGCCCAGGACGGGGAGCTGTTTTTT

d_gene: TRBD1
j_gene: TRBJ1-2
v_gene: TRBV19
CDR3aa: CASSASGTEKNYGYTF
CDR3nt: TGTGCCAGTAGTGCATCCGGGACAGAAAAAAACTATGGCTACACCTTC

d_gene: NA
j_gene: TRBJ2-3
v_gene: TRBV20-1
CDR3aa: CSASSPGTQYF
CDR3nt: TGCAGTGCTAGCAGCCCGGGTACGCAGTATTTT

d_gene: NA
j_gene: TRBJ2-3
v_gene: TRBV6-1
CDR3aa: CASSVGLRRTDTQYF
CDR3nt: TGTGCCAGCAGTGTGGGGTTGCGGCGCACAGATACGCAGTATTTT

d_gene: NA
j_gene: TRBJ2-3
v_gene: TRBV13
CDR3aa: CASSFLTTSTDTQYF
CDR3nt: TGTGCCAGCAGCTTCTTGACTACCAGCACAGATACGCAGTATTTT

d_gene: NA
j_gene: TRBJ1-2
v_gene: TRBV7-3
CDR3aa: CASSPSGRDGYTF
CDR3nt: TGTGCCAGCAGCCCCTCGGGGAGGGATGGCTACACCTTC

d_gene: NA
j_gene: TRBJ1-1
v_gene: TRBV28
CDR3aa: CASSLSWRGTFF
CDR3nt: TGTGCCAGCAGTTTATCATGGAGGGGAACTTTCTTT

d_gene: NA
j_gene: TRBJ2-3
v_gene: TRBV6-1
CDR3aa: CASSLAAPRVDTQYF
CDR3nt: TGTGCCAGCAGTTTAGCGGCCCCACGGGTAGATACGCAGTATTTT

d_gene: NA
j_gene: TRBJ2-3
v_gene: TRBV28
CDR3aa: CAAGPTGSDTQYF
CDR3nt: TGTGCCGCCGGTCCCACGGGCTCAGATACGCAGTATTTT